Presented here are 19 T cell receptor beta chains from one specimen sequenced in a study of beta chain features in type 1 diabetes (dated by TCRdb to the late 2010s). The library came from the immunoSEQ multiplex PCR assay. The entire amount of isolated RNA was reverse transcribed using the High Capacity cDNA Reverse Transcription Kit, so the sequenced TCRB transcripts were expressed ones. The table comes from immuneACCESS by way of TCRdb, which keeps in-frame sequences with V and J called. Part of the clones is missing from these tables; in studies checked, under half for an unresolved V gene and the rest for unknown reasons. The sample includes about 350,000 clones, with 20% observed a single time. 0.035% to 0.05% of the sample is taken by the ten largest. Sequenced input: naive CD4+ T cells from blood. This specimen's cell subset or site label, per the study, means: true naive CD4+ T cells. These receptors originate from a woman aged 18-29 years in good health.

This chain links TRBV9 with TRBJ2-1; unclear D gene. CDR3 length equals 14 residues. In germline, CDR1 is SGDLS, CDR2 YYNGEE. The V gene lost 1 base and the J gene lost 7 bases, with 12 bases spanning the gap. CDR3 sequence reads: CASSVTPNSNEQFF. The CDR3 DNA follows: TGTGCCAGCAGCGTAACTCCCAATAGTAATGAGCAGTTCTTC. Drawing the rest from reference TRBV9 and TRBJ2-1, the complete variable domain is DSGVTQTPKHLITATGQRVTLRCSPRSGDLSVYWYQQSLDQGLQFLIQYYNGEERAKGNILERFSAQQFPDLHSELNLSSLELGDSALYFCASSVTPNSNEQFFGPGTRLTVL.

In this sample, this clone turned up a few times. This chain joins TRBV29-1 and TRBJ2-7, with a weak D call TRBD2 (6 bases). Looked up from germline, CDR1 is SQVTM and CDR2 is ANQGSEA. The CDR3 consists of 13 residues. Trimming shortened V by 4 bases and J by 4 bases, and 14 bases separated the two germline ends. The CDR3 sequence: CSVAAGRPYEQYF. CDR3 DNA sequence: TGCAGCGTTGCCGCGGGACGGCCTTACGAGCAGTACTTC.

The chain uses TRBV7-2 and TRBJ1-6; D not resolved. V lost 2 bases to trimming and J lost 3 bases, with 8 bases between them. The CDR3 covers 15 residues. The V gene's germline CDR1 is SGHTA and CDR2 FQGNSA. CDR3 amino acids: CASSLSGSYNSPLHF. The CDR3 region has the DNA TGTGCCAGCAGCTTAAGTGGCAGCTATAATTCACCCCTCCACTTT. The variable domain in full, completed from reference TRBV7-2 and TRBJ1-6, reads GAGVSQSPSNKVTEKGKDVELRCDPISGHTALYWYRQSLGQGLEFLIYFQGNSAPDKSGLPSDRFSAERTGGSVSTLTIQRTQQEDSAVYLCASSLSGSYNSPLHFGNGTRLTVT.

This clone was counted between two and nine times. The rearrangement joins TRBV25-1 to TRBJ2-7; tentative D call: TRBD1 (6 bases). This CDR3 spans 16 amino acids. Germline CDR1 reads MGHDK; CDR2 reads SYGVNS. Trimming pared 3 bases from V and 2 bases from J, leaving 17 bases between. In DNA form, the CDR3 reads TGTGCCAGCAGTGACCCAGGGGACGACGGCACCTACGAGCAGTACTTC. Translation: CASSDPGDDGTYEQYF.

This clone has a handful of counts. The genes are TRBV30 and TRBJ1-2; 9 bases match TRBD1. This CDR3 comprises 13 residues. Germline V gene sequence: CDR1 GTSNPN, CDR2 SVGIG (reference sequence). Unmatched junction bases numbered 7, after V lost 5 bases and J lost 6 bases. The CDR3 bases are TGTGCCTGGTCACTCGGGACAGGGCATGGCTACACCTTC. Residues: CAWSLGTGHGYTF.

The V gene is TRBV6-1, the J gene TRBJ1-2; D gene ambiguous. CDR1 and CDR2 from the germline V gene are MNHNS and SASEGT. This CDR3 spans 12 amino acids. The V end was cut by 6 bases, the J end by 4 bases, with 9 bases between. For the CDR3, the DNA is TGTGCCAGCAGGTGGGAGAGCTATGGCTACACCTTC. Its protein product is CASRWESYGYTF.

In its sample, this clone was seen a few times. The chain recombines TRBV19 with TRBJ2-2; 8 bases map to TRBD1. The V segment lost 8 bases and the J segment 4 bases; nucleotides outside the gene matches: 9. The CDR3 totals 15 residues. Germline CDR1 and CDR2: LNHDA and SQIVND (reference sequence). This chain's CDR3 is CASRNQGAGTGELFF. In DNA form, the CDR3 reads TGTGCCAGTCGCAATCAGGGGGCTGGCACCGGGGAGCTGTTTTTT.

The chain links TRBV7-2 to TRBJ1-2; a weak D match, TRBD1 (6 bases). V was clipped by 1 base and J by 3 bases, with 12 bases between them. This CDR3 has 15 residues. From germline, CDR1 is SGHTA and CDR2 FQGNSA. As DNA, the CDR3 is TGTGCCAGCAGCTTAGGGTGGGACACCGACTATGGCTACACCTTC. It encodes CASSLGWDTDYGYTF.

This clone was picked up a small number of times. This rearrangement joins TRBV5-1 to TRBJ1-1; no clear D gene. V was pared by 0 bases and J by 0 bases, with 6 bases between. This CDR3 is built from 14 residues. Germline V CDR1 and CDR2: SGHRS, YFSETQ. The CDR3 region has the DNA TGCGCCAGCAGCTTGGGGCCAGTGAACACTGAAGCTTTCTTT. Its translation is CASSLGPVNTEAFF. The full variable domain, its missing parts supplied by reference TRBV5-1 and TRBJ1-1, is KAGVTQTPRYLIKTRGQQVTLSCSPISGHRSVSWYQQTPGQGLQFLFEYFSETQRNKGNFPGRFSGRQFSNSRSEMNVSTLELGDSALYLCASSLGPVNTEAFFGQGTRLTVV.

The rearrangement uses TRBV4-2 and TRBJ2-5, with 9 bases identical to TRBD2. There are 18 residues in the CDR3. V dropped 0 bases and J dropped 3; count of bases not matched to a gene: 11. Per the germline V gene, CDR1 is LGHNA and CDR2 is YNFKEQ. As DNA, the CDR3 is TGTGCCAGCAGCCAAGATTGGGCGACTAGCGGTAGAAAAGAGACCCAGTACTTC. It translates to CASSQDWATSGRKETQYF.

The sample holds a few counts of this clone. A read error may produce the germline difference seen at one junction end. The gene calls are TRBV7-9 and TRBJ2-1; D is possibly TRBD1 (5 bases). This CDR3 comprises 11 residues. Germline CDR1 SEHNR, CDR2 FQNEAQ (reference sequence). The CDR3 nucleotides read TGTGCCAGCAGAACCATGCAGGGCGATGTCTTC. Translating it yields CASRTMQGDVF.

This clone was detected only a few times. The chain joins TRBV4-3 to TRBJ2-7; 11 bases match TRBD2. After removal of 4 bases from V and 2 bases from J, the junction contained 13 bases not matched to a gene. The CDR3 length is 18 residues. From germline, CDR1 is LGHNA and CDR2 YSLEER. The CDR3 region is CASSLVVLLAGVTYEQYF. The CDR3 DNA reads as TGCGCCAGCAGCCTTGTTGTCCTACTAGCGGGAGTAACCTACGAGCAGTACTTC.

This chain connects TRBV4-1 to TRBJ2-7; 14 bases match TRBD2. This CDR3 spans 15 amino acids. CDR1 and CDR2 (germline): MGHRA, YSYEKL. The V segment lost 4 bases and the J segment 5 bases; nucleotides outside the gene matches: 4. The CDR3 region has the DNA TGCGCCAGCAGCCCACGACTAGCGGGAGGGAACGAGCAGTACTTC. Translation gives CASSPRLAGGNEQYF.

The chain couples TRBV29-1 to TRBJ2-7; 10 bases line up with TRBD1. Unmatched junction bases numbered 4, after V lost 6 bases and J lost 2 bases. The CDR3 is 13 amino acids. Germline V gene lookup returns CDR1 SQVTM and CDR2 ANQGSEA. The CDR3 sequence: CSVWDRGAYEQYF. The DNA for the CDR3 is TGCAGCGTCTGGGACAGGGGCGCCTACGAGCAGTACTTC.

The V gene is TRBV7-8, the J gene TRBJ2-7; 14 bases are shared with TRBD2. V was pared by 5 bases and J by 0 bases, with 9 bases of the junction left unmatched. CDR3 length: 18 amino acids. Germline CDR1 reads SGHVS; CDR2 reads FQNEAQ. CDR3 coding DNA: TGTGCCAGCAGCCCAGGACTAGCGGGAGGCGGGAGCTCCTACGAGCAGTACTTC. It is translated as CASSPGLAGGGSSYEQYF.

This clone has only a few counts. The chain has TRBV9 and TRBJ2-7, with 9 bases fitting TRBD2. This CDR3 is 15 amino acids long. Trimming took 2 bases from V and 2 from J; bases not matched to a gene: 5. Germline loops: CDR1 SGDLS, CDR2 YYNGEE. DNA for the CDR3: TGTGCCAGCAGCGTTCAAGCGGGGGGAGCCTACGAGCAGTACTTC. It is translated as CASSVQAGGAYEQYF. The variable domain in full, completed from reference TRBV9 and TRBJ2-7, reads DSGVTQTPKHLITATGQRVTLRCSPRSGDLSVYWYQQSLDQGLQFLIQYYNGEERAKGNILERFSAQQFPDLHSELNLSSLELGDSALYFCASSVQAGGAYEQYFGPGTRLTVT.

This clone was seen a few times. The chain couples TRBV7-9 to TRBJ2-2, with TRBD2 matching over 8 bases. Trimming at V came to 5 bases and at J to 5 bases, leaving 10 bases not matched to a gene. The CDR3 spans 16 residues. The germline CDR1 and CDR2 sequences are SEHNR and FQNEAQ (reference sequence). CDR3 in amino acids: CASSPTAAGVTGELFF. The CDR3 DNA reads TGTGCCAGCAGCCCCACTGCAGCGGGAGTTACCGGGGAGCTGTTTTTT.

The chain links TRBV13 to TRBJ2-7; 7 bases line up with TRBD2. Germline V gene sequence: CDR1 PRHDT, CDR2 FYEKMQ (reference sequence). After removal of 5 bases from V and 2 bases from J, the junction contained 6 bases not matched to a gene. This CDR3 is built from 14 residues. The CDR3 region is CASSREGRAYEQYF. The CDR3 DNA reads as TGTGCCAGCAGCCGTGAGGGGAGGGCCTACGAGCAGTACTTC.

The CDR3 region has the DNA TGTGCCAGCAGCCAAGAGTTAAGGACTAGGGTGCGACACGAGCAGTACTTC. Its translation: CASSQELRTRVRHEQYF. The J gene is TRBJ2-7, the V gene TRBV4-2; TRBD2 agrees at 7 bases. V lost 0 bases, J lost 5 bases, and 13 bases stayed unmatched. Germline assignment: CDR1 LGHNA and CDR2 YNFKEQ. The CDR3 has 17 amino acids.